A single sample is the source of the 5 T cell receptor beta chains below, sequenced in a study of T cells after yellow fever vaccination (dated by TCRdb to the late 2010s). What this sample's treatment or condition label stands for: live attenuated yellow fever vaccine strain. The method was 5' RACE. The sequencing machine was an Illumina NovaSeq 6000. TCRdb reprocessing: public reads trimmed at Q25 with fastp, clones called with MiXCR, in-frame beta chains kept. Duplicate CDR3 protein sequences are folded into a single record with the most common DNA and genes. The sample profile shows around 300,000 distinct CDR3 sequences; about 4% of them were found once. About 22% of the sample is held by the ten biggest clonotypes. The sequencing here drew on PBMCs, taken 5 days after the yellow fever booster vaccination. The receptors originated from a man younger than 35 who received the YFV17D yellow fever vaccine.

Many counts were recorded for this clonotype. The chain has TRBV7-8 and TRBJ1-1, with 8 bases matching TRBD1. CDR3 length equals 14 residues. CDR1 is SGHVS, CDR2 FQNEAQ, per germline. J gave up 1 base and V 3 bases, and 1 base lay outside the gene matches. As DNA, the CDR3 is TGTGCCAGCAGCTTTACAGGGGGGAACACTGAAGCTTTCTTT. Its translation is CASSFTGGNTEAFF.

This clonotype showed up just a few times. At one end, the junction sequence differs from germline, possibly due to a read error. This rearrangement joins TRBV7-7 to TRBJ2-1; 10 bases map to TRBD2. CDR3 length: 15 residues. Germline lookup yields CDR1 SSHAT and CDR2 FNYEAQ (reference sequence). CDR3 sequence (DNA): TGTGCTAGCAGCTTTGGACTAGCGGTTTACAATGAGCAGTTCTTC. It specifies CASSFGLAVYNEQFF.

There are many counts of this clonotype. CDR3 DNA: TGTGCCAGCAGCTTGGTAGGGGGCCAGTCACCCCTCCACTTT. Residues: CASSLVGGQSPLHF. The V call is TRBV7-9, the J call TRBJ1-6; 7 bases fit TRBD1. Per the germline V gene, CDR1 is SEHNR and CDR2 is FQNEAQ (reference sequence). Trimming took 3 bases from V and 10 from J; bases not matched to a gene: 6. The CDR3 covers 14 residues.

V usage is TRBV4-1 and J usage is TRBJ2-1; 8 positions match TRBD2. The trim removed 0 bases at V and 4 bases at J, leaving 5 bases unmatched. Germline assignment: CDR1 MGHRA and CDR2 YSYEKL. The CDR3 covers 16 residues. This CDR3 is CASSQEPGGGYNEQFF. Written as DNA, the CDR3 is TGCGCCAGCAGCCAAGAACCCGGGGGGGGGTACAATGAGCAGTTCTTC.

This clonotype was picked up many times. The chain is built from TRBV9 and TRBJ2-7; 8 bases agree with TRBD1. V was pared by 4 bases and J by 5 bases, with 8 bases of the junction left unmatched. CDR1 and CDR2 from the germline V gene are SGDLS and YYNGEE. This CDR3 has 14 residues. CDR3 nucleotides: TGTGCCAGCAGCCCGCGGACAGGGCGGGACGAGCAGTACTTC. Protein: CASSPRTGRDEQYF.